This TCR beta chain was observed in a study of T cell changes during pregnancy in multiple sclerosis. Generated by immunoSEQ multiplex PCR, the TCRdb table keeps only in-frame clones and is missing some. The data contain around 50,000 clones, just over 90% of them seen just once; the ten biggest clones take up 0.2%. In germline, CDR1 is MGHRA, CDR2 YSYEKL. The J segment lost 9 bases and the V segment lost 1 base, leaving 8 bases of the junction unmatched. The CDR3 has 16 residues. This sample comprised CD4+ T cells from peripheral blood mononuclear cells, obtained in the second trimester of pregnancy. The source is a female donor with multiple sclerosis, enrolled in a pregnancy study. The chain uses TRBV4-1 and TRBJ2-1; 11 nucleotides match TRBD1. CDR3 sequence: CASSQGGGQGEIEQFF. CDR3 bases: TGCGCCAGCAGCCAAGGAGGGGGACAGGGGGAAATTGAGCAGTTCTTC.